Below, 27 T cell receptor beta chains from the same sample are listed, as sequenced in a study of technical replicates of blood from a few donors. Sequencing used immunoSEQ multiplex PCR; TCRdb keeps in-frame clones, though not all of them. The table records about 88,000 clones, 92% of them present only once. Sequencing was performed on T cells isolated from PBMCs. These receptors were obtained from a human donor in good health.

The CDR3 DNA is TGTGCCAGCAGCGCAGGACAAGGGGAAGTGGGGGAGCAGTACTTC. Translation: CASSAGQGEVGEQYF. The rearrangement uses TRBV11-1 and TRBJ2-7; TRBD1 might be the D (5 bases). This CDR3 has 15 residues. In germline, CDR1 is SGHAT, CDR2 FQDESV (reference sequence). Trimming shortened V by 5 bases and J by 7 bases, and 21 bases separated the two germline ends. The full variable domain, in which reference TRBV11-1 and TRBJ2-7 provide the parts outside the CDR3, is EAEVAQSPRYKITEKSQAVAFWCDPISGHATLYWYRQILGQGPELLVQFQDESVVDDSQLPKDRFSAERLKGVDSTLKIQPAELGDSAMYLCASSAGQGEVGEQYFGPGTRLTVT.

The chain recombines TRBV4-1 with TRBJ2-1; perhaps TRBD2 as D (5 bases). Looked up from germline, CDR1 is MGHRA and CDR2 is YSYEKL. CDR3 length: 18 amino acids. V was cut by 1 base and J by 6 bases, with 22 bases left in between. Written as DNA, the CDR3 is TGCGCCAGCAGCCAAGGACCCGGTACTAGGCGGAGCGTCAATGAGCAGTTCTTC. The encoded protein is CASSQGPGTRRSVNEQFF.

The V call is TRBV30, the J call TRBJ2-6; D may be TRBD1 (5 bases). V was pared by 7 bases and J by 4 bases, with 14 bases between. CDR3 length: 14 amino acids. Germline loops: CDR1 GTSNPN, CDR2 SVGIG (reference sequence). The chain's CDR3 is CASTSGPGANVLTF. DNA for the CDR3: TGTGCCTCCACGTCAGGGCCAGGGGCCAACGTCCTGACTTTC.

The chain combines TRBV4-2 with TRBJ2-1, with 11 bases matching TRBD2. CDR1 is LGHNA and CDR2 is YNFKEQ in the germline V gene. The CDR3 runs 16 residues. V dropped 0 bases and J dropped 9; count of bases not matched to a gene: 7. CDR3 DNA sequence: TGTGCCAGCAGCCAAGAAATTAGCGGGAGGGCGGGTGAGCAGTTCTTC. It is translated as CASSQEISGRAGEQFF.

The V gene is TRBV7-9, the J gene TRBJ2-7; possible D gene TRBD1, 6 bases. The CDR3 runs to 13 residues. Germline CDR1 is SEHNR and CDR2 is FQNEAQ (reference sequence). V lost 3 bases, J lost 1 base, and 7 bases lay in between. The CDR3 nucleotides are TGTGCCAGCAGCTTCAGGGGATCCTACGAGCAGTACTTC. It codes for CASSFRGSYEQYF.

The J gene is TRBJ1-1, the V gene TRBV7-9, with 7 bases identical to TRBD1. This CDR3 is built from 14 residues. From germline, CDR1 is SEHNR and CDR2 FQNEAQ (reference sequence). The ends lost 1 base at V and 5 bases at J; junction bases unmatched: 4. This CDR3 reads CASSLEGGGTEAFF. CDR3 coding DNA: TGTGCCAGCAGCTTAGAAGGGGGCGGAACTGAAGCTTTCTTT.

The J gene is TRBJ1-4, the V gene TRBV2; perhaps TRBD1 as D (5 bases). V was pared by 5 bases and J by 7 bases, with 14 bases between. The CDR3 sequence is 14 residues long. Germline V gene lookup returns CDR1 SNHLY and CDR2 FYNNEI. DNA of the CDR3: TGTGCCAGCAGTTACTCTCAGGGATTTGAAAAACTGTTTTTT. It codes for CASSYSQGFEKLFF. The complete variable domain, with remaining parts taken from reference TRBV2 and TRBJ1-4, reads EPEVTQTPSHQVTQMGQEVILRCVPISNHLYFYWYRQILGQKVEFLVSFYNNEISEKSEIFDDQFSVERPDGSNFTLKIRSTKLEDSAMYFCASSYSQGFEKLFFGSGTQLSVL.

The rearrangement joins TRBV5-5 to TRBJ1-5; a possible D gene is TRBD1 (5 bases). V was pared by 2 bases and J by 5 bases, with 14 bases between. Germline values: CDR1 SGHKS, CDR2 YYEKEE (reference sequence). The CDR3 consists of 15 residues. The CDR3: CASSFGGLIYQPQHF. For the CDR3, the DNA is TGTGCCAGCAGCTTTGGGGGACTTATTTATCAGCCCCAGCATTTT. Full variable domain (rest looked up from reference TRBV5-5 and TRBJ1-5): DAGVTQSPTHLIKTRGQQVTLRCSPISGHKSVSWYQQVLGQGPQFIFQYYEKEERGRGNFPDRFSARQFPNYSSELNVNALLLGDSALYLCASSFGGLIYQPQHFGDGTRLSIL.

The chain couples TRBV18 to TRBJ1-2, with a weak D call TRBD1 (5 bases). The V end lost 8 bases, the J end lost 4 bases, and 17 bases lay between the germline ends. The CDR3 extends over 14 amino acids. Germline CDR1 and CDR2: KGHSH and LQKENI. The CDR3: CASRGGTDLYGYTF. DNA of the CDR3: TGTGCCAGCCGCGGCGGGACGGATCTCTATGGCTACACCTTC.

The rearrangement joins TRBV10-3 to TRBJ1-6; D call uncertain. V gave up 10 bases and J gave up 7 bases, with 26 bases separating them. CDR1 ENHRY and CDR2 SYGVKD come from the germline V gene. The CDR3 spans 17 residues. The CDR3 region is CATQDIVTSTRNSPLHF. The CDR3 DNA reads as TGTGCCACCCAAGACATAGTAACAAGTACAAGGAATTCACCCCTCCACTTT.

This chain uses TRBV6-1 with TRBJ1-2; perhaps TRBD1 as D (6 bases). Germline V lookup: CDR1 MNHNS, CDR2 SASEGT. This CDR3 has 14 amino acids. The ends were cut back, 10 bases at V and 7 bases at J, with 22 bases in the middle. CDR3 DNA: TGTGCCACTTTGGACAGCCCGTTCATCGGTGGCTACACCTTC. It is translated as CATLDSPFIGGYTF.

The chain combines TRBV18 with TRBJ2-7; D gene unclear. CDR3 length: 14 residues. With 0 bases removed from V and 5 bases from J, the gap between germline ends came to 11 bases. From germline, CDR1 is KGHSH and CDR2 LQKENI. The CDR3, as DNA: TGTGCCAGCTCACCACCGGGCAGACCAAACGAGCAGTACTTC. This gives the protein CASSPPGRPNEQYF.

The gene calls are TRBV7-9 and TRBJ1-1, with 11 bases fitting TRBD1. The germline V gene encodes CDR1 SEHNR and CDR2 FQNEAQ (reference sequence). With V trimmed by 6 bases and J by 6 bases, 3 bases remained unmatched. There are 13 residues in the CDR3. The CDR3 coding sequence is TGTGCCAGCAGAGAGGGACAGGGGGCTGAAGCTTTCTTT. Protein: CASREGQGAEAFF.

The V and J genes are TRBV27 and TRBJ2-5, with D perhaps matching TRBD1 (5 bases). The V gene lost 5 bases and the J gene lost 0 bases, with 16 bases spanning the gap. Per the germline V gene, CDR1 is MNHEY and CDR2 is SMNVEV (reference sequence). There are 16 residues in the CDR3. CDR3 in amino acids: CASSVQGVRDQETQYF. The CDR3 DNA reads TGTGCCAGCAGTGTCCAAGGGGTTAGGGACCAAGAGACCCAGTACTTC.

CDR3 sequence: CASRQGRLDEQYF. For the CDR3, the DNA is TGTGCCAGCAGACAGGGGCGGCTCGACGAGCAGTACTTC. The V gene is TRBV28, the J gene TRBJ2-7, with TRBD1 identical over 7 bases. Germline CDR1 is MDHEN and CDR2 is SYDVKM. The CDR3 is made up of 13 amino acids. J lost 5 bases, V lost 6 bases, and 7 bases had no gene match.

This chain joins TRBV19 and TRBJ1-5; D is ambiguous. The CDR3 runs to 13 residues. V dropped 3 bases and J dropped 6 bases, with 9 bases sitting between them. Germline values: CDR1 LNHDA, CDR2 SQIVND (reference sequence). The CDR3 DNA is TGTGCCAGTAGTATGGGCGAGGGTCAGCCCCAGCATTTT. Residues: CASSMGEGQPQHF.

This rearrangement joins TRBV7-9 to TRBJ2-7; D remains ambiguous. Looked up from germline, CDR1 is SEHNR and CDR2 is FQNEAQ (reference sequence). The V and J ends lost 1 base and 6 bases respectively, with 16 bases between them. The CDR3 length is 15 residues. The CDR3 region is CASSLGNLLSLEQYF. The CDR3 DNA sequence: TGTGCCAGCAGCTTAGGCAACTTGTTGTCTCTCGAGCAGTACTTC.

This rearrangement joins TRBV5-1 to TRBJ1-1; D gene unclear. The CDR3 runs 13 residues. CDR1 and CDR2 from the germline V gene are SGHRS and YFSETQ. V lost 2 bases to trimming and J lost 2 bases, with 7 bases between them. This CDR3 reads CASSFGTNTEAFF. DNA of the CDR3: TGCGCCAGCAGCTTTGGCACAAACACTGAAGCTTTCTTT.

CDR3 bases: TGTGCCGTAGGTAACATTGGGAGCTATGGCTACACCTTC. Its translation is CAVGNIGSYGYTF. This sequence joins TRBV28 and TRBJ1-2, with unresolved D. V lost 11 bases, J lost 4 bases, and 17 bases lay in between. The CDR3 totals 13 residues. The germline V gene encodes CDR1 MDHEN and CDR2 SYDVKM.

This chain connects TRBV5-1 to TRBJ2-7; 11 nucleotides line up with TRBD1. The CDR3 is 16 residues long. Trimming took 1 base from V and 1 from J; bases not matched to a gene: 4. Germline CDR1 reads SGHRS; CDR2 reads YFSETQ. The CDR3 sequence is CASSLTGTGGSYEQYF. The CDR3 coding sequence is TGCGCCAGCAGCTTGACCGGGACAGGGGGGTCCTACGAGCAGTACTTC.

V usage is TRBV30 and J usage is TRBJ1-2; D remains ambiguous. The CDR3 totals 13 residues. The germline V gene has CDR1 GTSNPN and CDR2 SVGIG (reference sequence). The V and J ends lost 0 bases and 8 bases respectively, with 13 bases between them. The CDR3 DNA reads as TGTGCCTGGAGTGTAGACCTCTTGAGGGGCTACACCTTC. Protein product: CAWSVDLLRGYTF.

J is TRBJ2-7 and V is TRBV4-1; D perhaps matches TRBD1 (6 bases). The ends were cut back, 4 bases at V and 2 bases at J, with 12 bases in the middle. This CDR3 comprises 14 residues. Germline CDR1 MGHRA, CDR2 YSYEKL. The CDR3 region is CASSPETGPYEQYF. The DNA of the CDR3 is TGCGCCAGCAGCCCCGAGACAGGTCCCTACGAGCAGTACTTC.

The chain is built from TRBV2 and TRBJ1-5; D gene unclear. CDR3 size: 14 residues. V lost 4 bases and J 4 bases, leaving 11 bases between the germline ends. Germline loops: CDR1 SNHLY, CDR2 FYNNEI. The CDR3 spells CASSVSPGNQPQHF. The CDR3 DNA is TGTGCCAGCAGTGTCAGCCCGGGGAATCAGCCCCAGCATTTT.

The CDR3 protein is CASSYQGSYGYTF. The CDR3, as DNA: TGTGCCAGCAGTTATCAGGGGAGCTATGGCTACACCTTC. The chain uses TRBV27 and TRBJ1-2, with D perhaps matching TRBD1 (6 bases). The V gene lost 4 bases and the J gene lost 4 bases, with 10 bases spanning the gap. CDR3 length: 13 residues. The germline V gene has CDR1 MNHEY and CDR2 SMNVEV (reference sequence).

The chain combines TRBV5-6 with TRBJ2-1, with TRBD2 as a possible D gene (6 bases). Germline V lookup: CDR1 SGHDT, CDR2 YYEEEE. Trimming removed 0 bases at V and 9 bases at J, with 13 bases between. This CDR3 spans 14 amino acids. This CDR3 is CASSLVPTGGEQFF. In DNA form, the CDR3 reads TGTGCCAGCAGCTTGGTTCCAACCGGGGGTGAGCAGTTCTTC.

V and J are TRBV18 and TRBJ2-7, with 9 bases that match TRBD2. CDR1 and CDR2 (germline): KGHSH, LQKENI. The CDR3 loop spans 16 amino acids. After removal of 6 bases from V and 0 bases from J, the junction contained 9 bases not matched to a gene. This CDR3 is CASSAGLAGSSYEQYF. The CDR3 DNA reads TGTGCCAGCTCGGCGGGTCTAGCGGGATCCTCCTACGAGCAGTACTTC.

In its sample, this clone was seen once. The J gene is TRBJ2-1, the V gene TRBV19; the match to TRBD2 covers 10 bases. The junction had 11 bases not matched to a gene; V was cut back by 2 bases and J by 10 bases. The CDR3 length is 16 residues. Germline CDR1 is LNHDA and CDR2 is SQIVND (reference sequence). The CDR3, as DNA: TGTGCCAGTAGTATACAGGGAGCGGGAGGGTCCGGGGAGCAGTTCTTC. Protein: CASSIQGAGGSGEQFF.